A single count supports the clone carrying this T cell receptor beta chain. In the authors' workflow: Quantification of nucleated cells was approximated via reference gene primer amplification. Data came from immunoSEQ multiplex PCR; TCRdb stores just in-frame clones and leaves some out. V and J calls and clone size are as listed in that table; D and trimming were resolved from the DNA. The table has some 78,000 clones, over 80% seen once; the top ten hold roughly 3.5%. This CDR3 is built from 15 residues. Deletions cut 5 bases from V and 1 base from J, with 14 bases between. Germline lookup yields CDR1 KGHSH and CDR2 LQKENI. This sample was taken from a study of blood T cell repertoires in COVID-19. As for the study in general: Samples taken during acute and convalescent COVID-19 were collected in the United States, Italy and Spain. Nucleic acid was either cDNA or gDNA, and it came from T cells, B-cell-depleted T cells, or PBMCs.

The sample comprised peripheral blood. The TCR sequence derives from a man over 45 with acute or convalescent COVID-19. The chain carries TRBV18 and TRBJ1-1; no reliable D call. The DNA for the CDR3 is TGTGCCAGCTCAATGCAGAAAGGGAGGAACACTGAAGCTTTCTTT. Translation: CASSMQKGRNTEAFF.